The rows below give T cell receptor beta chains drawn from one sample of a study of cytomegalovirus exposure and HLA in healthy donors. TCRdb's copy holds only in-frame clones and misses some; the assay was immunoSEQ multiplex PCR. This sample has roughly 150,000 clones, with over 75% found just once. The sequencing input was PBMCs. The receptors come from a male donor in good health and CMV-seronegative. The CDR3 runs from the conserved cysteine through the conserved F or W. D genes are given only for firm matches. Where a row states a size, it is once, few, many or the class of an expanded clone; other rows omit it.

J,length,size,V,D,DNA,CDR3
TRBJ1-4,14,NA,TRBV9,TRBD1,TGTGCCAGCAGCGAGACAGGGCGGGATGAAAAACTGTTTTTT,CASSETGRDEKLFF
TRBJ2-3,14,NA,TRBV13,TRBD2,TGTGCCAGCAGCTTAGCAGCGGGAGTAGATACGCAGTATTTT,CASSLAAGVDTQYF
TRBJ2-7,12,NA,TRBV7-2,NA,TGTGCCAGCAGCCCTAGGGGATACGAGCAGTACTTC,CASSPRGYEQYF
TRBJ2-3,15,once,TRBV4-3,NA,TGCGCCAGCAGCCTGGGAACCGGGATCACAGATACGCAGTATTTT,CASSLGTGITDTQYF
TRBJ2-7,16,NA,TRBV4-3,TRBD2,TGCGCCAGCAGCCAAGAACTAGCGCCAACCTCCTACGAGCAGTACTTC,CASSQELAPTSYEQYF
TRBJ2-2,15,NA,TRBV9,NA,TGTGCCAGCAGCCTTAGGGGAACGAACACCGGGGAGCTGTTTTTT,CASSLRGTNTGELFF
TRBJ2-5,15,NA,TRBV7-6,NA,TGTGCCAGCAGCTTAGCGCCGGGAGACGAAGAGACCCAGTACTTC,CASSLAPGDEETQYF
TRBJ2-3,14,NA,TRBV19,TRBD1,TGTGCCAGTAGGGGACAGGGCGAGGCAGATACGCAGTATTTT,CASRGQGEADTQYF
TRBJ2-7,14,NA,TRBV5-1,TRBD2,TGCGCCAGCAGCACACTAACCGGGACTATCGAGCAGTACTTC,CASSTLTGTIEQYF
TRBJ1-5,13,NA,TRBV10-3,NA,TGTGCCATCTCCACGCAGACTAATCAGCCCCAGCATTTT,CAISTQTNQPQHF
TRBJ2-3,12,once,TRBV6-6,NA,TGTGCCAGCACCCCTTCTTCGGATACGCAGTATTTT,CASTPSSDTQYF
TRBJ2-1,16,NA,TRBV5-1,NA,TGCGCCAGCAGCTTGGGAGGGCAAATCACCTACAATGAGCAGTTCTTC,CASSLGGQITYNEQFF
TRBJ2-3,16,few,TRBV5-1,TRBD1,TGCGCCAGCAGCAACGAAGGGACAGGGTGGACAGATACGCAGTATTTT,CASSNEGTGWTDTQYF
TRBJ2-7,15,NA,TRBV18,TRBD1,TGTGCCAGCTCACCTTTGGGGACAGGGGATAGCGAGCAGTACTTC,CASSPLGTGDSEQYF
TRBJ2-7,15,NA,TRBV11-1,TRBD1,TGTGCCAGCAGCTCGTCACAGGGGATCGGCTACGAGCAGTACTTC,CASSSSQGIGYEQYF
TRBJ2-7,13,NA,TRBV9,NA,TGTGCCAGCAGCGTACCCCGCTCCTACGAGCAGTACTTC,CASSVPRSYEQYF
TRBJ2-1,16,NA,TRBV29-1,TRBD2,TGCAGCGTTGAAGAAGGGACTAGCGGCCCAGGGAATGAGCAGTTCTTC,CSVEEGTSGPGNEQFF
TRBJ2-3,14,NA,TRBV9,NA,TGTGCCAGCAGCGTAGGGGACTCCACAGATACGCAGTATTTT,CASSVGDSTDTQYF
TRBJ1-1,12,NA,TRBV19,NA,TGTGCCAGTAACATCGGGGGGACTGAAGCTTTCTTT,CASNIGGTEAFF
TRBJ1-4,16,NA,TRBV4-1,NA,TGCGCCAGCAGCTCAATGGGGGGGTTAACTAATGAAAAACTGTTTTTT,CASSSMGGLTNEKLFF
TRBJ2-2,14,NA,TRBV13,TRBD1,TGTGCCAGCAGCTGGACAGGGGGCACCGGGGAGCTGTTTTTT,CASSWTGGTGELFF
TRBJ2-7,18,NA,TRBV5-1,TRBD1,TGCGCCAGCAGCTCGAGCCCCACAGGGGGCGCCAGTCTGTGGGAGCAGTACTTC,CASSSSPTGGASLWEQYF
TRBJ1-2,16,NA,TRBV6-6,NA,TGTGCCAGCAGTTACTCCAGGGTAGAACCAACTAATGGCTACACCTTC,CASSYSRVEPTNGYTF
TRBJ1-1,14,NA,TRBV19,TRBD1,TGTGCCAGTAGTCTCACAGGGGGCCGTACTGAAGCTTTCTTT,CASSLTGGRTEAFF
TRBJ2-5,15,NA,TRBV7-2,TRBD2,TGTGCCAGCAGCCCTGGGGTAGCGGGAAGGGAGACCCAGTACTTC,CASSPGVAGRETQYF
TRBJ2-1,14,NA,TRBV11-2,TRBD2,TGTGCCAGCACCCCGGGACTAGACTACAATGAGCAGTTCTTC,CASTPGLDYNEQFF
TRBJ2-1,14,NA,TRBV19,TRBD2,TGTGCCAGTCGACCGGGACTAGCGGGAGATCGTTGGTTCTTC,CASRPGLAGDRWFF
TRBJ2-7,14,NA,TRBV7-8,TRBD1,TGTGCCAGCAGCTTAGGACAGGGGCTCCTCGAGCAGTACTTC,CASSLGQGLLEQYF
TRBJ2-1,14,NA,TRBV6-1,NA,TGTGCCAGCAGTGAAACCGGGAGCCACAATGAGCAGTTCTTC,CASSETGSHNEQFF
TRBJ1-5,13,NA,TRBV6-5,NA,TGTGCCAGCAGATCACAGGGTGGGCAGCCCCAGCATTTT,CASRSQGGQPQHF
TRBJ1-1,13,few,TRBV19,NA,TGTGCCAGTAGTATCCGGGGGAACACTGAAGCTTTCTTT,CASSIRGNTEAFF
TRBJ2-1,14,NA,TRBV27,TRBD2,TGTGCCAGCAGTTCGGGACTAGCGTACAATGAGCAGTTCTTC,CASSSGLAYNEQFF
TRBJ2-7,16,NA,TRBV15,TRBD1,TGTGCCACCAGCAGAGCTTGGCAGGGGGTCTCCTACGAGCAGTACTTC,CATSRAWQGVSYEQYF
TRBJ2-5,16,NA,TRBV9,NA,TGTGCCAGCAGCGTAGAGGGACACAACCTCCAAGAGACCCAGTACTTC,CASSVEGHNLQETQYF
TRBJ1-2,12,NA,TRBV5-5,NA,TGTGCCAGCAGCTTGTTGGGGCGTGGCTACACCTTC,CASSLLGRGYTF
TRBJ2-7,16,NA,TRBV28,TRBD2,TGTGCCAGCAGGGGGACTAGCGGGAGTCTTTTCTACGAGCAGTACTTC,CASRGTSGSLFYEQYF
TRBJ1-1,16,NA,TRBV13,TRBD1,TGTGCCAGCAGCTCGAGCCCCGGGACAGGGGTTCCCCGAGCTTTCTTT,CASSSSPGTGVPRAFF
TRBJ2-5,17,once,TRBV4-2,TRBD2,TGTGCCAGCAGCCAAGATACCGGGGAGGGGAGGCAAGAGACCCAGTACTTC,CASSQDTGEGRQETQYF
TRBJ2-4,14,NA,TRBV29-1,NA,TGCAGCGTTGAAGATCTATCACTAGAAAACATTCAGTACTTC,CSVEDLSLENIQYF
TRBJ2-2,14,NA,TRBV19,NA,TGTGCCAGTACCGTGGCAGGCGGGCGGCGGGAGCTGTTTTTT,CASTVAGGRRELFF
TRBJ2-2,15,NA,TRBV5-5,TRBD2,TGTGCCAGCAGCTCCCGGGACTACAACACCGGGGAGCTGTTTTTT,CASSSRDYNTGELFF
TRBJ2-3,14,NA,TRBV29-1,TRBD1,TGCAGCGTTGAACCCCGGGACAGGGGAGATACGCAGTATTTT,CSVEPRDRGDTQYF
TRBJ2-5,14,NA,TRBV5-8,NA,TGTGCCAGCAGCCCCGAGACAGTGTTTAAGACCCAGTACTTC,CASSPETVFKTQYF
TRBJ2-5,17,NA,TRBV13,NA,TGTGCCAGCAGCTTAATGTCTTTATTCAAAGCGCAAGAGACCCAGTACTTC,CASSLMSLFKAQETQYF
TRBJ2-1,15,NA,TRBV28,NA,TGTGCCAGCAGCCCCCCCCGGGGGACCTACAATGAGCAGTTCTTC,CASSPPRGTYNEQFF
TRBJ2-7,14,NA,TRBV27,NA,TGTGCCAGCAGTTCGGACAGGACTACCTACGAGCAGTACTTC,CASSSDRTTYEQYF
TRBJ1-1,13,NA,TRBV19,NA,TGTGCCAGTAAGGCAGGGGTGAACACTGAAGCTTTCTTT,CASKAGVNTEAFF